Listed below are T cell receptor beta chains from one sample, sequenced in a study of tumor-infiltrating lymphocytes in primary liver carcinoma. TCRdb called the multiplex PCR reads again in MiXCR, with one record for every CDR3 protein. The sample lists approximately 110,000 distinct CDR3 sequences, 60% to 70% occurring once. Sequencing was done on a sample of liver tumor tissue from sampling region 1. The receptors here all came from a woman in her fifties or sixties with primary liver carcinoma and hepatitis B virus infection. Both conserved end residues are trimmed from each CDR3. For some rows the clone size is stated as once, few or many, or as a class when expanded; others skip it.

size	V	CDR3
NA	TRBV29-1	SIGPRGNEQF
NA	TRBV15	ATSSRGGTDTQY
NA	TRBV5-6	TSSLLLLPWLAGGPGYTDTQY
once	TRBV25-1	ASSESLIDEQY
NA	TRBV6-6	ASNYKTGGRLNYDYT
NA	TRBV7-8	TSKYRDPSTGELF
NA	TRBV11-2	ASSIRGRFTEAF
many	TRBV4-2	ASSPWIASSGTYEQY
many	TRBV6-1	ASSPQGVDGKLF
NA	TRBV6-1	ATKLGAVQETQY
NA	TRBV4-1	TNQTGLGVNTEAF
once	TRBV11-2	ANNLDRGANYGYT
many	TRBV12-3/TRBV12-4	ASSIRTGHTGELF
NA	TRBV5-1	ASSPTGDAEQF
many	TRBV6-5	ASRRRGTEAF
many	TRBV11-2	ASSLGTGTNTDTQY
NA	TRBV6-5	ASNVPGGSSYEQY
NA	TRBV5-1	ASSFEGAGTEAF
few	TRBV21-1	ASSKQGVFSSGNTIY
many	TRBV29-1	SVGTSATGELF